Listed here are 4 T cell receptor beta chains from one sample, sequenced in a study of a mutant IDH1 vaccine in newly diagnosed glioma (dated by TCRdb to about 2021). The time point label of this sample denotes: baseline, week 1 (first vaccination visit). Per the publication, the treatment or condition label means: pre-vaccination baseline after standard-of-care therapy. The library was built by means of the immunoSEQ multiplex PCR assay. TCRdb obtained this table from immuneACCESS and retained in-frame rearrangements with V and J assigned. These tables miss some clones; where compared with another copy, unresolved V genes account for less than half of the shortfall, and the remainder is unexplained. For this sample there are 80,000 to 100,000 clones; about 82% appear just once. The ten largest clonotypes hold 6% to 8% of the sample. Sequencing used PBMCs, obtained from a glioma patient treated with radiotherapy, temozolomide or both. These receptors all come from a man aged 35 to 55 with glioma.

The rearrangement uses TRBV15 and TRBJ1-1; D remains ambiguous. CDR3 length: 15 amino acids. The germline CDR1 and CDR2 sequences are LNHNV and YYDKDF (reference sequence). The V end lost 5 bases, the J end lost 5 bases, and 18 bases lay between the germline ends. The CDR3 nucleotides are TGTGCCACCAGCCCTATTCTAGGGCTGAGGACTGAAGCTTTCTTT. It specifies CATSPILGLRTEAFF.

J is TRBJ2-2 and V is TRBV5-4, with D possibly matching TRBD2 (5 bases). CDR3 length: 15 residues. Germline CDR1 is SGHNT and CDR2 is YYREEE (reference sequence). Trimming removed 4 bases from V and 0 bases from J, with 10 bases in between. The CDR3 protein is CASSAAVSNTGELFF. CDR3 DNA: TGTGCCAGCAGCGCAGCGGTTTCGAACACCGGGGAGCTGTTTTTT.

This chain links TRBV4-1 with TRBJ2-5, with TRBD2 identical over 11 bases. With 0 bases clipped from V and 4 bases from J, the junction kept 13 bases outside the gene matches. The CDR3 extends over 19 amino acids. Germline values: CDR1 MGHRA, CDR2 YSYEKL. Here the CDR3 reads CASSQDKTSGAGGSETQYF. In nucleotides, the CDR3 is TGCGCCAGCAGCCAAGATAAGACTAGCGGGGCTGGGGGTTCAGAGACCCAGTACTTC.

This sequence joins TRBV11-2 and TRBJ2-5; TRBD2 might be the D (5 bases). Trimming pared 6 bases from V and 4 bases from J, leaving 12 bases between. The CDR3 is 13 residues long. Per the germline V gene, CDR1 is SGHAT and CDR2 is FQNNGV. The CDR3, as DNA: TGTGCCAGCAGTTCCGGGGAGCGAGAGACCCAGTACTTC. It specifies CASSSGERETQYF.